The present entry profiles one T cell receptor beta chain with its context. This sample stems from a study of blood T cell repertoires in COVID-19. This table comes from immunoSEQ multiplex PCR, and its TCRdb copy is limited to in-frame clones, with some not included. This sample carries around 290,000 clones, 80% to 95% of them seen once, and the ten largest clones take around 1.1%. Germline V gene sequence: CDR1 SEHNR, CDR2 FQNEAQ (reference sequence). Trimming at V came to 5 bases and at J to 7 bases, leaving 5 bases not matched to a gene. The CDR3 has 13 amino acids. The clonotype originates from a woman in her thirties who had recovered from COVID-19. Material: PBMCs or T cells enriched from blood (not recorded which). J is TRBJ2-7 and V is TRBV7-9; 10 bases are shared with TRBD1. CDR3 sequence (DNA): TGTGCCAGCAGCACCGGGACAGGGGAAGAGCAGTACTTC. Protein: CASSTGTGEEQYF. Drawing the rest from reference TRBV7-9 and TRBJ2-7, the complete variable domain is DTGVSQNPRHKITKRGQNVTFRCDPISEHNRLYWYRQTLGQGPEFLTYFQNEAQLEKSRLLSDRFSAERPKGSFSTLEIQRTEQGDSAMYLCASSTGTGEEQYFGPGTRLTVT.